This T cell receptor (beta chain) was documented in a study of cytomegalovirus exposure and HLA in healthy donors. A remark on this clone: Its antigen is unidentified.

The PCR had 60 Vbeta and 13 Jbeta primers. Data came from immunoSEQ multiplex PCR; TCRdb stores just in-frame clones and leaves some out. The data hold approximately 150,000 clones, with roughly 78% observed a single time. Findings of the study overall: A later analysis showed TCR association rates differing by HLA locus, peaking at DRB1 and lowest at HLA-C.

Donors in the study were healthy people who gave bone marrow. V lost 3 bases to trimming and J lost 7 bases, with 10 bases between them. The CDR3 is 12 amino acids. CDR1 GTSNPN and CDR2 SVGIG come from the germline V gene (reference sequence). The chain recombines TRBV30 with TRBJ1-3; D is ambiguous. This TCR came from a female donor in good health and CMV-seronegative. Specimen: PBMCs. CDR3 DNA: TGTGCCTGGAGATTGAACGCGAACACCATATATTTT. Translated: CAWRLNANTIYF.